Here is one TCR beta chain with its context. From germline, CDR1 is MNHEY and CDR2 SMNVEV (reference sequence). The V and J ends lost 5 bases and 8 bases respectively, with 18 bases between them. The CDR3 is 14 amino acids. This sample stems from a study of T-cell reconstitution after alpha-beta-depleted transplantation in children. Unique molecular identifiers were used in preparing the TCRbeta library. TCRdb re-derived calls from the PCR reads in MiXCR, one entry per CDR3 protein. The table has roughly 300,000 distinct CDR3 sequences, 9.5% to 10% seen once; the top ten hold over 9.5%. The chain carries TRBV27 and TRBJ1-2, with a weak D call TRBD1 (5 bases). This material consisted of PBMCs from the stem cell graft donor, taken from the stem cell graft. The receptor was derived from a human donor who donated a stem cell graft to a child with SCID. The CDR3 loop is CASSPLQGAQGYTF. The CDR3 nucleotides are TGTGCCAGCAGTCCCCTGCAAGGGGCGCAAGGCTACACCTTC.